A single sample is the source of the 22 T cell receptor beta chains below, sequenced in a study of identical twins. TCRdb re-analysed the 5' RACE reads in MiXCR, keeping a single row per CDR3 protein. In the table there are about 500,000 distinct CDR3 sequences, roughly an eighth of which are singletons. These data also featured in a second study, about yellow fever vaccine responses in identical twins.

Sequencing was carried out using CD4+ T cells sorted from blood. These receptors all stem from a woman between 18 and 29 years old in good health.

The chain uses TRBV7-6 and TRBJ1-1, with D possibly being TRBD1 (6 bases). CDR1 and CDR2 (germline): SGHVS, FNYEAQ. Trimming took 0 bases from V and 6 from J, leaving 11 bases between them. The CDR3 is made up of 14 amino acids. CDR3 in amino acids: CASSLAGGKAEAFF. In nucleotides, the CDR3 is TGTGCCAGCAGCTTAGCAGGGGGGAAGGCTGAAGCTTTCTTT.

This clonotype was detected many times. The V call is TRBV29-1, the J call TRBJ1-4, with TRBD1 matching 8 bases. The germline CDR1 and CDR2 sequences are SQVTM and ANQGSEA. The V and J ends lost 4 bases and 7 bases, in that order; junction bases with no gene match: 2. The CDR3 loop spans 12 amino acids. This CDR3 is CSVAGGSEKLFF. The CDR3 DNA sequence: TGCAGCGTTGCAGGGGGCTCTGAAAAACTGTTTTTT.

V usage is TRBV20-1 and J usage is TRBJ2-5; D uncertain. V gave up 3 bases and J gave up 0 bases, with 5 bases separating them. CDR1 is DFQATT and CDR2 is SNEGSKA in the germline V gene (reference sequence). This CDR3 region has 12 residues. The CDR3 nucleotides read TGCAGTGCTAGCGTGTACCAAGAGACCCAGTACTTC. It translates to CSASVYQETQYF.

This clonotype has more than one count but fewer than ten. This chain joins TRBV4-2 and TRBJ2-5; TRBD2 matches 7 bases. V was pared by 3 bases and J by 3 bases, with 7 bases of the junction left unmatched. The CDR3 contains 15 residues. Per germline, CDR1 LGHNA and CDR2 YNFKEQ. The CDR3 nucleotides read TGTGCCAGCAGCCAGAGGGTAGGGAGGGAAGAGACCCAGTACTTC. Amino acids: CASSQRVGREETQYF.

V gene TRBV6-2 or TRBV6-3 combines with J gene TRBJ1-2; D not resolved. Germline V gives CDR1 MNHEY, CDR2 SVGEGT. The V and J ends lost 6 bases and 6 bases respectively, with 14 bases between them. The CDR3 runs to 13 residues. The CDR3 spells CASSQGQANGYTF. The CDR3 DNA sequence: TGTGCCAGCAGCCAAGGGCAGGCGAATGGCTACACCTTC.

The rearrangement links TRBV18 to TRBJ2-1, with D tentatively TRBD1 or TRBD2 (6 bases each). The germline V gene has CDR1 KGHSH and CDR2 LQKENI. The ends were cut back, 4 bases at V and 2 bases at J, with 12 bases in the middle. This CDR3 spans 15 amino acids. CDR3 sequence (DNA): TGTGCCAGCTCACGCGACGGGGGCACCTACAATGAGCAGTTCTTC. Amino acids: CASSRDGGTYNEQFF.

The rearrangement links TRBV5-1 to TRBJ2-5; the D gene is possibly TRBD2 (5 bases). Germline lookup yields CDR1 SGHRS and CDR2 YFSETQ. V was pared by 7 bases and J by 7 bases, with 8 bases between. The CDR3 is made up of 10 amino acids. CDR3 sequence: CASGEGTQYF. The CDR3 DNA reads as TGCGCCAGCGGCGAGGGGACCCAGTACTTC.

This clonotype was counted a few times. This chain links TRBV5-8 with TRBJ2-5, with TRBD2 identical over 12 bases. The CDR3 loop spans 15 amino acids. Losses at the gene ends were 0 bases for V and 5 bases for J; bases not matched to a gene: 2. Germline values: CDR1 SGHTS, CDR2 YDEGEE. The DNA of the CDR3 is TGTGCCAGCAGCTTGGCTAGCGGGAGGGCGGAGACCCAGTACTTC. Translation: CASSLASGRAETQYF.

This clonotype was picked up a small number of times. The genes are TRBV2 and TRBJ2-5; no definite D call. Trimming left V 3 bases short and J 1 base short, with 9 bases between. This CDR3 has 14 amino acids. Germline CDR1 and CDR2: SNHLY and FYNNEI. CDR3 sequence: CASSERRFQETQYF. The CDR3 DNA reads as TGTGCCAGCAGTGAGAGGCGTTTCCAAGAGACCCAGTACTTC.

V usage is TRBV7-2 and J usage is TRBJ2-7; TRBD2 aligns across 8 bases. The V segment lost 4 bases and the J segment 4 bases; nucleotides outside the gene matches: 12. There are 16 residues in the CDR3. Looked up from germline, CDR1 is SGHTA and CDR2 is FQGNSA. CDR3 in amino acids: CASSSRGGDGRYEQYF. The CDR3 DNA follows: TGTGCCAGCAGCTCCCGGGGGGGCGACGGGAGATACGAGCAGTACTTC.

V usage is TRBV9 and J usage is TRBJ2-2; 7 bases line up with TRBD2. CDR3 length: 15 residues. In germline, CDR1 is SGDLS, CDR2 YYNGEE. The V gene end was trimmed by 0 bases and the J gene end by 2 bases; junction bases not matched to a gene: 1. The CDR3 DNA reads TGTGCCAGCAGCGTAGGACTAGCCAACACCGGGGAGCTGTTTTTT. Protein: CASSVGLANTGELFF.

At least ten counts were recorded for this clonotype. V and J are TRBV6-5 and TRBJ1-3; D possibly corresponds to TRBD1 (6 bases). V shed 0 bases and J shed 3 bases, with 12 bases lying between them. Germline CDR1 MNHEY, CDR2 SVGAGI. The CDR3 is 16 amino acids. DNA for the CDR3: TGTGCCAGCAGTTACTCGACTACAGGGCGTGGAAACACCATATATTTT. Its translation is CASSYSTTGRGNTIYF.

This clonotype appeared a few times. The V call is TRBV15, the J call TRBJ2-7; no firm D call. The CDR3 runs to 14 residues. V lost 0 bases and J lost 7, with 13 bases in between. Germline V gives CDR1 LNHNV, CDR2 YYDKDF (reference sequence). CDR3 residues: CATSREGFGREQYF. CDR3 coding DNA: TGTGCCACCAGCAGAGAAGGCTTCGGCCGGGAGCAGTACTTC. The entire variable domain, with the rest obtained from reference TRBV15 and TRBJ2-7, is as follows: DAMVIQNPRYQVTQFGKPVTLSCSQTLNHNVMYWYQQKSSQAPKLLFHYYDKDFNNEADTPDNFQSRRPNTSFCFLDIRSPGLGDTAMYLCATSREGFGREQYFGPGTRLTVT.

This chain links TRBV28 with TRBJ1-5, with 11 positions matching TRBD1. Germline CDR1 MDHEN, CDR2 SYDVKM. There are 15 residues in the CDR3. V was clipped by 5 bases and J by 5 bases; unmatched bases: 5. CDR3 bases: TGTGCCAGCAGTCCAAGGACAGGGGGCTATCAGCCCCAGCATTTT. Encoded protein: CASSPRTGGYQPQHF.

This clonotype was recorded a few times. The rearrangement links TRBV11-2 to TRBJ2-2, with TRBD2 matching 8 bases. J gave up 4 bases and V 5 bases, and 9 bases lay outside the gene matches. Per germline, CDR1 SGHAT and CDR2 FQNNGV. This CDR3 is built from 16 residues. The CDR3 spells CASSLAGGKVTGELFF. CDR3 DNA sequence: TGTGCCAGCAGCCTAGCGGGTGGCAAAGTCACCGGGGAGCTGTTTTTT.

This chain uses TRBV21-1 with TRBJ2-1; TRBD2, the D gene given by the table, was not confirmed from the DNA. TRBV21-1 is a known pseudogene. This CDR3 is built from 20 residues. CDR3 nucleotides: TGTGCCAGCAGCCCCCCACAGGGACTAGCGGGGGCTCGAAGAAACAATGAGCAGTTCTTC. Its protein is CASSPPQGLAGARRNNEQFF.

The table lists this clonotype with a few counts. The chain combines TRBV30 with TRBJ2-5; perhaps TRBD2 as D (6 bases). The CDR3 totals 13 residues. V was clipped by 1 base and J by 4 bases, with 10 bases between them. From germline, CDR1 is GTSNPN and CDR2 SVGIG (reference sequence). The CDR3 loop is CAWSASERETQYF. In nucleotides, the CDR3 is TGTGCCTGGAGTGCTAGCGAGCGAGAGACCCAGTACTTC. The full variable domain, with the rest looked up from reference TRBV30 and TRBJ2-5, is SQTIHQWPATLVQPVGSPLSLECTVEGTSNPNLYWYRQAAGRGLQLLFYSVGIGQISSEVPQNLSASRPQDRQFILSSKKLLLSDSGFYLCAWSASERETQYFGPGTRLLVL.

The rearrangement links TRBV10-3 to TRBJ1-1; D is ambiguous. Germline CDR1 reads ENHRY; CDR2 reads SYGVKD. The CDR3 extends over 12 amino acids. V was cut by 3 bases and J by 8 bases, with 10 bases left in between. The CDR3 nucleotides are TGTGCCATCAGTGACGTATCGGGGGAAGCTTTCTTT. It encodes CAISDVSGEAFF.

Many counts were recorded for this clonotype. The chain links TRBV6-1 to TRBJ1-5; D not resolved. The CDR3 has 15 residues. Deletions cut 6 bases from V and 5 bases from J, with 17 bases between. Germline V lookup: CDR1 MNHNS, CDR2 SASEGT. The CDR3 region has the DNA TGTGCCAGCAGCCGCCTCGGCAGACCAGATCAGCCCCAGCATTTT. This translates into CASSRLGRPDQPQHF.

This sequence joins TRBV3-1 and TRBJ2-2, with 10 positions matching TRBD1. The CDR3 covers 16 residues. After removal of 5 bases from V and 3 bases from J, the junction contained 6 bases not matched to a gene. Per germline, CDR1 LGHDT and CDR2 YNNKEL (reference sequence). The CDR3 DNA reads as TGTGCCAGCAGCGAAGCGACAGGGGGCTACACCGGGGAGCTGTTTTTT. It encodes CASSEATGGYTGELFF.

The chain recombines TRBV15 with TRBJ2-7, with TRBD2 matching 10 bases. The CDR3 totals 15 residues. Per the germline V gene, CDR1 is LNHNV and CDR2 is YYDKDF (reference sequence). Unmatched junction bases numbered 8, after V lost 5 bases and J lost 4 bases. DNA for the CDR3: TGTGCCACCAGCCTCGCTAGCGGGAGCCCGTACGAGCAGTACTTC. It encodes CATSLASGSPYEQYF.

This clonotype was seen more than once but under ten times. V gene TRBV7-9 combines with J gene TRBJ2-5, with D unclear. Germline V CDR1 and CDR2: SEHNR, FQNEAQ (reference sequence). The germline V and J ends were trimmed by 10 bases and 3 bases, with 15 bases remaining between them. There are 13 residues in the CDR3. The CDR3 loop is CANTLTEEETQYF. The CDR3 bases are TGTGCCAACACATTGACGGAAGAAGAGACCCAGTACTTC. Variable domain in full (rest from reference TRBV7-9 and TRBJ2-5): DTGVSQNPRHKITKRGQNVTFRCDPISEHNRLYWYRQTLGQGPEFLTYFQNEAQLEKSRLLSDRFSAERPKGSFSTLEIQRTEQGDSAMYLCANTLTEEETQYFGPGTRLLVL.